This is a list of T cell receptor beta chains from one sample in a study of T cell repertoires in cytomegalovirus infection. TCRdb processed the reads anew with MiXCR; each CDR3 protein has one entry. Of approximately 300,000 distinct CDR3 sequences listed, 25% are singletons. The antigens these receptors bind are not known. The material was cultured PBMCs, obtained from culture after CMV antigen stimulation. The receptors derive from a human donor in good health (CMV status not recorded). Some clones in this sample may be carry-over from other donors' samples. Each CDR3 is given with its conserved first and last residue. Fields, in order: D gene, V gene, J gene, clone size, CDR3 DNA, CDR3 protein. A D gene is named only where the DNA matches it firmly. Part of the rows lack a size; the others show once, few, many or a class for expanded clones.

NA	TRBV6-5	TRBJ2-1	NA	TGTGCCAGCAGTTACTCGCCAGGCCCCTTGATGGGAAGTGAGCAGTTCTTC	CASSYSPGPLMGSEQFF
NA	TRBV19	TRBJ2-5	NA	TGTGCCAGTACAAAGGCCCGTGGTGGGACCCAGTACTTC	CASTKARGGTQYF
NA	TRBV19	TRBJ2-5	few	TGTGCCAGTAGTATAGCCCCCAGAATCGGGACATACAACGAGACCCAGTACTTC	CASSIAPRIGTYNETQYF
NA	TRBV6-5	TRBJ2-1	NA	TGTGCCAGTAGAGGGGTCTCCTACAATGAGCAGTTCTTC	CASRGVSYNEQFF
NA	TRBV7-2	TRBJ2-1	many	TGTGCCAGCAGCTTTCTCGCGGGCCGTGGCAATGAGCAGTTCTTC	CASSFLAGRGNEQFF
TRBD1	TRBV2	TRBJ2-2	NA	TGTGCCAGCAGTCGAGACAGGGGTCTACTCACCGGGGAGCTGTTTTTT	CASSRDRGLLTGELFF
TRBD2	TRBV12-3/TRBV12-4	TRBJ2-7	NA	TGTGCCAGCAGTTTAAGGCTAGCGGGAAAGTACGAGCAGTACTTC	CASSLRLAGKYEQYF
NA	TRBV2	TRBJ2-3	few	TGTGCCAGCAGTGAAGGGTTCGAGGAGCAGTATTTT	CASSEGFEEQYF
TRBD2	TRBV28	TRBJ2-5	few	TGTGCCGCGGGGGTCGAGACCCAGTACTTC	CAAGVETQYF
NA	TRBV7-2	TRBJ2-7	many	TGTGCCAGCAGCGTTACCCCCGGGACATGGTACGAGCAGTACTTC	CASSVTPGTWYEQYF
NA	TRBV6-2/TRBV6-3	TRBJ1-3	NA	TGTGCCAGCAACCAACGGGGCGCCGCTGGAAACACCATATATTTT	CASNQRGAAGNTIYF
NA	TRBV7-2	TRBJ1-3	few	TGTGCCAGCGGGAGACAAGCCAACTCTGGAAACACCATATATTTT	CASGRQANSGNTIYF
NA	TRBV7-2	TRBJ2-2	NA	TGTGCCAGCAGCATGGGACTTAACACCGGGGAGCTGTTTTTT	CASSMGLNTGELFF
NA	TRBV7-8	TRBJ2-1	few	TGTGCCAGCAGCTCGACCGGGACGGGCAGTGAGCAGTTCTTC	CASSSTGTGSEQFF
NA	TRBV30	TRBJ2-1	NA	TGTGCCTGGAGTCCGGGGGAAAGCTCCTACAATGAGCAGTTCTTC	CAWSPGESSYNEQFF
NA	TRBV7-3	TRBJ1-2	few	TGTGCCAGCAGCTTAACCCCAGGGAACTATGGCTACACCTTC	CASSLTPGNYGYTF
NA	TRBV28	TRBJ1-5	NA	TGTGCCAGCAGCCTGGAGTGGCAGCCCCAGCATTTT	CASSLEWQPQHF
TRBD2	TRBV6-2/TRBV6-3	TRBJ2-1	few	TGTGCCAGCAGTTTAGGAGGGAGGGTCGATTACAATGAGCAGTTCTTC	CASSLGGRVDYNEQFF
TRBD1	TRBV2	TRBJ1-5	few	TGTGCCAGCAGTGAATGGACAGGGGGTTTGTCTCTGATTAATCAGCCCCAGCATTTT	CASSEWTGGLSLINQPQHF
NA	TRBV7-2	TRBJ2-2	many	TGTGCCAGCAGCCCCTGGGGGCGGGACGCCGGGGAGCTGTTTTTT	CASSPWGRDAGELFF
NA	TRBV27	TRBJ2-1	NA	TGTGCCAGCAGTTTTGTTAGGCGGGACGAACCTAGCTCCTACAATGAGCAGTTCTTC	CASSFVRRDEPSSYNEQFF
NA	TRBV19	TRBJ2-4	NA	TGTGCCACCCAGCCAGACGTAATCAAAAACATTCAGTACTTC	CATQPDVIKNIQYF
NA	TRBV2	TRBJ2-7	NA	TGTGCCAGCATTTCGTACGAGCAGTACTTC	CASISYEQYF
TRBD2	TRBV7-6	TRBJ2-1	NA	TGTGCCAGCAGCGCCGAAAAAAAGGGACTAGCGGTTCCGGAGCAGTTCTTC	CASSAEKKGLAVPEQFF
TRBD2	TRBV7-9	TRBJ2-1	many	TGTGCCAGCAGCTTAAGGGGAGCGGGAGTGGGGGCCGGTACCAATGAGCAGTTCTTC	CASSLRGAGVGAGTNEQFF
NA	TRBV6-5	TRBJ1-4	few	TGTGCCAGCAGTTACTTGAGCCGGACTAATGAAAAACTGTTTTTT	CASSYLSRTNEKLFF
NA	TRBV7-2	TRBJ2-1	NA	TGTGCCAGCAGTCGTCAGTACAATGAGCAGTTCTTC	CASSRQYNEQFF
TRBD2	TRBV7-2	TRBJ2-3	NA	TGTGCCAGCAGCCCCCCCGGGACTATACTTCCAGAGAGCACAGATACGCAGTATTTT	CASSPPGTILPESTDTQYF
NA	TRBV7-2	TRBJ1-6	many	TGTGCCAGCAGCCGAGATAATTCACCCCTCCACTTT	CASSRDNSPLHF
NA	TRBV6-1	TRBJ2-4	few	TGTGCCAGCAGTGACAGGGAGTATTCCCCTCTTCAGTACTTC	CASSDREYSPLQYF
NA	TRBV4-1	TRBJ2-7	few	TGCGCCAGCAGCCAAGTCCCCGGCAGGGCCGCGAACGAGCAGTACTTC	CASSQVPGRAANEQYF
TRBD1	TRBV29-1	TRBJ2-7	few	TGCAGCGTGATGACAGGGGACGAGCAGTACTTC	CSVMTGDEQYF
NA	TRBV7-9	TRBJ2-1	many	TGTGCCAGCAGCTATTGGGCCCTGAACGACGAGCAGTTCTTC	CASSYWALNDEQFF
TRBD2	TRBV28	TRBJ2-1	NA	TGTGCCAGCGACACCCGACTAGCGGGAGGGTCTGATGAGCAGTTCTTC	CASDTRLAGGSDEQFF
NA	TRBV28	TRBJ2-2	NA	TGTGCCAGCCGAAAAGGGGGGACCGGGGAGCTGTTTTTT	CASRKGGTGELFF
NA	TRBV6-2/TRBV6-3	TRBJ1-1	NA	TGTGCCAGCAGTTACGATGCGACAGGCGATGAAGCTTTCTTT	CASSYDATGDEAFF
TRBD1	TRBV27	TRBJ1-1	NA	TGTGCCAGCAGTCGCCTGACAGGGGCAAACACTGAAGCTTTCTTT	CASSRLTGANTEAFF
NA	TRBV4-3	TRBJ2-7	few	TGCGCCAGCAGCCAACAGACTGACTACGAGCAGTACTTC	CASSQQTDYEQYF
TRBD1	TRBV28	TRBJ2-7	NA	TGTGCCAGCAGTTTATCAGGGGGTCGCTACGAGCAGTACTTC	CASSLSGGRYEQYF
NA	TRBV20-1	TRBJ1-1	NA	TGCAGTGCTAGAGGTACTATCGCGGGGGGGAGCTCTGAAGCTTTCTTT	CSARGTIAGGSSEAFF
NA	TRBV7-2	TRBJ1-2	few	TGTGCCAGCAGTCCACAGGGCCTATATGGCTACACCTTC	CASSPQGLYGYTF
NA	TRBV27	TRBJ1-5	NA	TGTGCCAGCAGTTTATCGATGACGTTAGGCAGGATTCAGCCCCAGCATTTT	CASSLSMTLGRIQPQHF
NA	TRBV7-2	TRBJ1-5	many	TGTGCCAGCAGCTTAAGGGGGGCCCAGCCCCAGCATTTT	CASSLRGAQPQHF
NA	TRBV19	TRBJ1-5	few	TGTGCCAGTAGTATAAGGGGTGGGGGTAGCAATCAGCCCCAGCATTTT	CASSIRGGGSNQPQHF
NA	TRBV6-5	TRBJ1-2	few	TGTGCCAGCAGTTCTCCTAGAGGGTTCTACTATGGCTACACCTTC	CASSSPRGFYYGYTF
NA	TRBV19	TRBJ1-2	few	TGTGCCAGTAGAGGTCCGGGGGATTCCCCCGGCTACACCTTC	CASRGPGDSPGYTF